This T cell receptor beta chain was obtained from a study of long-term antiretroviral therapy in people with HIV. CDR1 and CDR2 from the germline V gene are SGHTA and FQGNSA. Trimming took 2 bases from V and 6 from J, leaving 13 bases between them. The CDR3 covers 14 residues. A v3.0 immunoSEQ assay was performed at survey level. It was roughly 40,000-55,000 T-cell genomes per sample that sequencing targeted. Clones were read by immunoSEQ multiplex PCR, and TCRdb kept only the in-frame ones, dropping some. The sample records 30,000 to 40,000 clones, around 80% being singletons. This receptor was identified in a woman aged 50 to 60 with HIV. The rearrangement uses TRBV7-2 and TRBJ2-5; TRBD2 is a possible D gene (6 bases). The specimen was unsorted PBMCs, collected 3.1 years after starting antiretroviral therapy. This chain's CDR3 is CASSLMVGGKTQYF. CDR3 DNA: TGTGCCAGCAGCTTAATGGTTGGGGGGAAGACCCAGTACTTC.